The sequence of this TCR beta chain was determined in a study of cytomegalovirus exposure and HLA in healthy donors. Use of 60 Vbeta and 13 Jbeta primers characterized the PCR. Assay used: immunoSEQ multiplex PCR; TCRdb lists only in-frame clones, some missing. The sample carries about 120,000 clones, about 80% recorded once. This CDR3 spans 16 amino acids. Trimming left V 1 base short and J 5 bases short, with 14 bases between. Germline V gene lookup returns CDR1 MGHRA and CDR2 YSYEKL. The sample consisted of PBMCs. The V and J genes are TRBV4-1 and TRBJ1-4; D not certain. The clonotype comes from a woman in her forties or fifties in good health and CMV-seropositive. The CDR3 protein is CASSQAVARENEKLFF. The CDR3 DNA reads as TGCGCCAGCAGCCAAGCTGTAGCACGGGAAAATGAAAAACTGTTTTTT.